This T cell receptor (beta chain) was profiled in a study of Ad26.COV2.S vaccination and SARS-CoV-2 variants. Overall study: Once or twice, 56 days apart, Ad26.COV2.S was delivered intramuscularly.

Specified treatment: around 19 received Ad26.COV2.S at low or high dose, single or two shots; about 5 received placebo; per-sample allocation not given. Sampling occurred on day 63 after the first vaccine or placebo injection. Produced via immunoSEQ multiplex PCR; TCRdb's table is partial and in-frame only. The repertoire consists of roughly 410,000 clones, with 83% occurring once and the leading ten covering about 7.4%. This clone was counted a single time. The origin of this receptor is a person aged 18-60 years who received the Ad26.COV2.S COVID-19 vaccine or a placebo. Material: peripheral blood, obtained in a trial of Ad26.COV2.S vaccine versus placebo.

DNA of the CDR3: TGCAGTGCAAACTACGTAGAGACCCAGTACTTC. Protein product: CSANYVETQYF. The chain has TRBV20-1 and TRBJ2-5; D is unclear. Trimming cost V 6 bases and J 4 bases, with 9 bases left between them. This CDR3 is built from 11 residues. Germline assignment: CDR1 DFQATT and CDR2 SNEGSKA (reference sequence).